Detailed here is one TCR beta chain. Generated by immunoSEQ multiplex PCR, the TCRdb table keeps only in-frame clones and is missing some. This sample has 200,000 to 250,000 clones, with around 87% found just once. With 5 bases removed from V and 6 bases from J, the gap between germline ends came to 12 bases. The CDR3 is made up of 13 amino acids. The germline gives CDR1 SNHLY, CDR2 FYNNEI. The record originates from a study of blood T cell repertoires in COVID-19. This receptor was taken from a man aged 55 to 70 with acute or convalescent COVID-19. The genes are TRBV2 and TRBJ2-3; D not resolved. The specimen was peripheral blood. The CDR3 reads CASSPERRDTQYF. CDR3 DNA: TGTGCCAGCAGTCCTGAGCGCCGCGATACGCAGTATTTT.